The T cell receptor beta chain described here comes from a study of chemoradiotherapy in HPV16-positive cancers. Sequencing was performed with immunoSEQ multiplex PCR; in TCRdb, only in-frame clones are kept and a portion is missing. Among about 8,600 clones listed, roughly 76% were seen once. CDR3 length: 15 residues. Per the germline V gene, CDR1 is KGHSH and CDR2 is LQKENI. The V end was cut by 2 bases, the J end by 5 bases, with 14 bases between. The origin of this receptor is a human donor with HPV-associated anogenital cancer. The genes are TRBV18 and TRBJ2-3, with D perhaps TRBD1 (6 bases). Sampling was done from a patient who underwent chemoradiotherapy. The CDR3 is CASSPVGQGRDTQYF. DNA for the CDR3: TGTGCCAGCTCACCAGTTGGGCAGGGGAGAGATACGCAGTATTTT. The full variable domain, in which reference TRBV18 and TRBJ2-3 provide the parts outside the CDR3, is NAGVMQNPRHLVRRRGQEARLRCSPMKGHSHVYWYRQLPEEGLKFMVYLQKENIIDESGMPKERFSAEFPKEGPSILRIQQVVRGDSAAYFCASSPVGQGRDTQYFGPGTRLTVL.